The clone carrying this T cell receptor beta chain was observed a handful of times. What it binds is unknown. The entry originates in a study of T cell responses to AZD1222 COVID-19 vaccine. Study context: It was second doses at about 4 or about 12 weeks that were pooled. Findings and limits, study-wide: Distributed over spike, vaccine-associated CD4 TCRs predominated at 160-218 and 743-854.

CDR3 length: 15 amino acids. Germline-derived CDR1 and CDR2 are MGHDK and SYGVNS. The V gene end was trimmed by 4 bases and the J gene end by 0 bases; junction bases not matched to a gene: 6. Some clones are missing from TCRdb's copy, which holds only in-frame ones; the method was immunoSEQ multiplex PCR. The profile covers more than 95,000 clones, with approximately 92% appearing a single time and 1.1% taken by the ten largest. Sequenced material: peripheral blood, taken on day 0 of AZD1222 vaccination. This chain joins TRBV25-1 and TRBJ2-7; 7 nucleotides match TRBD1. This TCR derives from an adult in good health. The CDR3 region is CASSGEGQHSYEQYF. The CDR3 coding sequence is TGTGCCAGCAGTGGAGAGGGACAGCACTCCTACGAGCAGTACTTC.